This TCR beta chain originates from a study of cytomegalovirus exposure and HLA in healthy donors. Study background: Tens of millions of unique TCRs, all from HLA-typed donors, were included in an early release of the data.

The PCR was carried out with 60 Vbeta primers and 13 Jbeta primers. The assay was immunoSEQ multiplex PCR, and TCRdb's table has in-frame clones only and misses some. The data show 210,000 or so clones, approximately 80% seen once. With regard to this clone: The antigen is undetermined.

Findings and caveats of the study: It is likely that the observed cluster of highly shared sequence variants was a sequencing artifact. Researchers reported that a few CMV-associated chains were confirmed in vitro as CMV antigen-specific.

The TCR was taken from a girl aged 10 to 17 in good health and CMV-seronegative. Material: PBMCs.

CDR3 residues: CASSFGQGARTGELFF. CDR3 sequence (DNA): TGTGCCAGCAGCTTCGGCCAGGGGGCGCGAACCGGGGAGCTGTTTTTT. The chain joins TRBV5-6 to TRBJ2-2; 8 bases fit TRBD1. J lost 5 bases, V lost 2 bases, and 8 bases had no gene match. There are 16 residues in the CDR3. Germline lookup yields CDR1 SGHDT and CDR2 YYEEEE.